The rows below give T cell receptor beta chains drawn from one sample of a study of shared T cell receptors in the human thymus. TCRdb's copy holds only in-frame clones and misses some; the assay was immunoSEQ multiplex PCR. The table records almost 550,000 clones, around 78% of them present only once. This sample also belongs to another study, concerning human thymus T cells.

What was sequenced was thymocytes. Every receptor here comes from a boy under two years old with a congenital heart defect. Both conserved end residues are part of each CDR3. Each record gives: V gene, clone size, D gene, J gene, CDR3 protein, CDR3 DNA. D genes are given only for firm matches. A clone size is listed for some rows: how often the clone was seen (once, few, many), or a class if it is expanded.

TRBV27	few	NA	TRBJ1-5	CASSPRGTGNQPQHF	TGTGCCAGCAGTCCCCGGGGGACGGGAAATCAGCCCCAGCATTTT
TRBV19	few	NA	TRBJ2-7	CASSRGEYEQYF	TGTGCCAGTAGCAGGGGGGAATACGAGCAGTACTTC
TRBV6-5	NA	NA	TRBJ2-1	CASSRGTRRQEQFF	TGTGCCAGCAGTAGGGGGACCAGGAGGCAGGAGCAGTTCTTC
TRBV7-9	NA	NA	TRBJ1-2	CASSLLGELPRVHGYTF	TGTGCCAGCAGCTTACTCGGGGAGCTCCCACGGGTCCATGGCTACACCTTC
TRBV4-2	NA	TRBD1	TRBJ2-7	CASSQDGTGTIYEQYF	TGTGCCAGCAGCCAAGATGGGACAGGGACCATCTACGAGCAGTACTTC
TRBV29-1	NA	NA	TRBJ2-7	CSAGGFGEQYF	TGCAGCGCTGGAGGATTCGGCGAGCAGTACTTC
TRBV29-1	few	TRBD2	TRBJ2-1	CSVEVSGRAFNEQFF	TGCAGCGTTGAGGTTAGCGGGAGGGCCTTCAATGAGCAGTTCTTC
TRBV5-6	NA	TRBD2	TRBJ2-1	CASSSGLAAYNEQFF	TGTGCCAGCAGTTCGGGACTAGCGGCTTACAATGAGCAGTTCTTC
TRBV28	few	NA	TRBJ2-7	CASSLGRERNEQYF	TGTGCCAGCAGTTTAGGCCGGGAGCGGAACGAGCAGTACTTC
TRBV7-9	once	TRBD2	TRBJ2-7	CASTLTRTSYEQYF	TGTGCCAGCACCCTCACCAGGACTAGCTACGAGCAGTACTTC
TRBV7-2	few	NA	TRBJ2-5	CASSLRQETQYF	TGTGCCAGCAGCTTGCGCCAAGAGACCCAGTACTTC
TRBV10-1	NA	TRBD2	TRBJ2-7	CASSPGTSGRGYEQYF	TGCGCCAGCAGTCCAGGGACTAGCGGGAGGGGGTACGAGCAGTACTTC
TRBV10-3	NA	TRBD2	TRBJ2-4	CAISLAVILKNIQYF	TGTGCCATCAGCCTAGCGGTCATACTCAAAAACATTCAGTACTTC
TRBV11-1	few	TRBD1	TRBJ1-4	CASSRRQGPPEKLFF	TGTGCCAGCAGCCGCAGACAGGGACCGCCAGAAAAACTGTTTTTT
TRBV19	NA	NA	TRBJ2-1	CANGGKSGEQFF	TGTGCCAACGGGGGAAAGAGTGGTGAGCAGTTCTTC
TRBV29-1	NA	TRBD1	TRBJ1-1	CSDFRRQGYTEAFF	TGCAGCGATTTCCGCCGACAGGGGTACACTGAAGCTTTCTTT
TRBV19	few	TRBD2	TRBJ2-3	CASSTSGRESTDTQYF	TGTGCCAGTAGTACCAGCGGGAGGGAAAGCACAGATACGCAGTATTTT
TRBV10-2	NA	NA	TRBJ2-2	CASSEGNPRTGELFF	TGCGCCAGCAGTGAGGGTAATCCTAGAACCGGGGAGCTGTTTTTT
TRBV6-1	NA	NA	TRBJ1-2	CASSASPLLYGYTF	TGTGCCAGCAGTGCCAGCCCACTACTCTATGGCTACACCTTC
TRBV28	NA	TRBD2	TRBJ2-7	CASMRTRGNEQYF	TGTGCCAGCATGAGGACTAGAGGAAACGAGCAGTACTTC
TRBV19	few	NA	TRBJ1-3	CASSSGGLWGNTIYF	TGTGCCAGTAGTTCGGGGGGACTCTGGGGAAACACCATATATTTT
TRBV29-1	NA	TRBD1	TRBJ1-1	CSVDPGRGRWDTEAFF	TGCAGCGTTGACCCGGGCAGGGGGCGCTGGGACACTGAAGCTTTCTTT
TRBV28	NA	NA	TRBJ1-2	CASTMGEGRTF	TGTGCCAGCACCATGGGGGAGGGACGCACCTTC
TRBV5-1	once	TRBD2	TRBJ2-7	CASSARGESYEQYF	TGCGCCAGCTCCGCCCGGGGGGAATCCTACGAGCAGTACTTC
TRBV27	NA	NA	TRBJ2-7	CASSLGPGTTGYEQYF	TGTGCCAGCAGTTTAGGCCCCGGGACAACGGGCTACGAGCAGTACTTC
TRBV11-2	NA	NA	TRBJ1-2	CASSFGRVTPYGYTF	TGTGCCAGCAGCTTTGGCAGGGTTACCCCCTATGGCTACACCTTC
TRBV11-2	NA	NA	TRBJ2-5	CASSPGPQETQYF	TGTGCCAGCAGCCCTGGGCCCCAAGAGACCCAGTACTTC
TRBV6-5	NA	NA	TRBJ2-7	CASSEDNHRDDEQYF	TGTGCCAGCAGCGAGGACAACCACAGGGACGACGAGCAGTACTTC
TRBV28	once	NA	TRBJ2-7	CASSLSRTEIYEQYF	TGTGCCAGCAGTTTATCTAGAACCGAGATATACGAGCAGTACTTC
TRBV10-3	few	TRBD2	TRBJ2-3	CAIATMREGLPDTQYF	TGTGCCATTGCAACTATGCGGGAGGGCCTTCCAGATACGCAGTATTTT
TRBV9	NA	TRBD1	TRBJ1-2	CASSPGTGGWGYTF	TGTGCCAGCAGCCCCGGGACAGGGGGCTGGGGCTACACCTTC
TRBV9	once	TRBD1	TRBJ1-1	CASSVEGQTPEAFF	TGTGCCAGCAGCGTAGAGGGACAGACTCCTGAAGCTTTCTTT
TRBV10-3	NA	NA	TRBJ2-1	CAISEYTSGNEQFF	TGTGCCATCAGTGAGTATACTAGTGGCAATGAGCAGTTCTTC
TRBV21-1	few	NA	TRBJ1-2	CAAHGGRYGYTF	TGTGCCGCACACGGGGGGCGGTATGGCTACACCTTC
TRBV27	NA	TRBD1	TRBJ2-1	CASRIAGGSLVYNEQFF	TGTGCCAGCCGGATTGCAGGGGGCTCCTTGGTGTACAATGAGCAGTTCTTC